The rows below give T cell receptor beta chains drawn from one sample of a study of T-cell memory formation after mild COVID-19. In TCRdb, the 5' RACE reads were re-called with MiXCR into one record per CDR3 protein. The table includes around 370,000 distinct CDR3 sequences, under 25% detected once. Sequencing was carried out using PBMCs or a T cell subset sorted from them (not recorded which). The receptor set was obtained from an adult woman who had mild COVID-19 (a few samples of this study predate the infection). Cell type and time point are not known. Each CDR3 is given with its conserved first and last residue.

j_gene: TRBJ2-5
v_gene: TRBV20-1
CDR3aa: CSARAGGETQYF

j_gene: TRBJ1-5
v_gene: TRBV4-1
CDR3aa: CASSQEERGRQPQHF

j_gene: TRBJ2-4
v_gene: TRBV4-1
CDR3aa: CASSPQGAKNIQYF

j_gene: TRBJ2-7
v_gene: TRBV14
CDR3aa: CASSPRTGYYEQYF

j_gene: TRBJ2-7
v_gene: TRBV29-1
CDR3aa: CSAKGVANTYEQYF

j_gene: TRBJ1-6
v_gene: TRBV4-1
CDR3aa: CASTQGEDYNSPLHF

j_gene: TRBJ2-3
v_gene: TRBV4-2
CDR3aa: CASSQETSPGPGTQYF

j_gene: TRBJ2-3
v_gene: TRBV9
CDR3aa: CASSVAGARDTQYF

j_gene: TRBJ2-7
v_gene: TRBV7-2
CDR3aa: CASSLSSGTGGYEQYF

j_gene: TRBJ2-7
v_gene: TRBV7-9
CDR3aa: CASSSATYEQYF

j_gene: TRBJ1-1
v_gene: TRBV3-1
CDR3aa: CASSQNPQQNTEAFF

j_gene: TRBJ1-5
v_gene: TRBV12-3/TRBV12-4
CDR3aa: CASSLEGDSNQPQHF

j_gene: TRBJ1-5
v_gene: TRBV12-3/TRBV12-4
CDR3aa: CASSQTWTGSNQPQHF

j_gene: TRBJ1-1
v_gene: TRBV28
CDR3aa: CASRTLWTGGLNTEAFF

j_gene: TRBJ2-5
v_gene: TRBV7-9
CDR3aa: CASSFYPGPQETQYF

j_gene: TRBJ1-6
v_gene: TRBV9
CDR3aa: CASSPRTGQGNSPLHF

j_gene: TRBJ2-5
v_gene: TRBV7-2
CDR3aa: CASSFTGRETQYF

j_gene: TRBJ1-6
v_gene: TRBV27
CDR3aa: CASSLGAGFNSPLHF

j_gene: TRBJ1-2
v_gene: TRBV4-1
CDR3aa: CASSSSSFYGYTF

j_gene: TRBJ2-3
v_gene: TRBV20-1
CDR3aa: CSASPPVGGNTSTDTQYF

j_gene: TRBJ2-7
v_gene: TRBV12-2
CDR3aa: CASRPQRSYEQYF

j_gene: TRBJ1-5
v_gene: TRBV3-1
CDR3aa: CASSPSGGLRAQHF

j_gene: TRBJ2-2
v_gene: TRBV20-1
CDR3aa: CSARPGTGHTGELFF

j_gene: TRBJ1-2
v_gene: TRBV6-2/TRBV6-3
CDR3aa: CASSAYVLGSYGYTF

j_gene: TRBJ1-2
v_gene: TRBV25-1
CDR3aa: CASSDMLQKDGYTF

j_gene: TRBJ2-4
v_gene: TRBV20-1
CDR3aa: CSARRSPAKNIQYF

j_gene: TRBJ2-3
v_gene: TRBV3-1
CDR3aa: CASSQKPGLTTDTQYF

j_gene: TRBJ1-5
v_gene: TRBV2
CDR3aa: CASSEALVGIDQPQHF

j_gene: TRBJ2-3
v_gene: TRBV10-3
CDR3aa: CALAVAEAPDTQYF

j_gene: TRBJ2-3
v_gene: TRBV20-1
CDR3aa: CSASPILAASTDTQYF

j_gene: TRBJ2-2
v_gene: TRBV6-2/TRBV6-3
CDR3aa: CASHGLSYTGELFF

j_gene: TRBJ1-5
v_gene: TRBV20-1
CDR3aa: CSAQRGNQPQHF

j_gene: TRBJ2-7
v_gene: TRBV5-1
CDR3aa: CASSLSGLAGDYEQYF

j_gene: TRBJ2-1
v_gene: TRBV5-1
CDR3aa: CASSLGVGGSYNEQFF

j_gene: TRBJ2-2
v_gene: TRBV12-3/TRBV12-4
CDR3aa: CASSLAGGAGTGELFF